One and the same sample provided the 27 T cell receptor beta chains below, sequenced in a study of control samples from healthy donors and cancer patients. Libraries were prepared by immunoSEQ multiplex PCR; TCRdb keeps only in-frame clonotypes and omits some of them. The data show about 150,000 clones, over 85% seen once. The sequenced sample consisted of blood. Receptors originate from a man in his forties or fifties in good health.

The rearrangement joins TRBV5-8 to TRBJ2-7; D is undetermined. Germline CDR1 and CDR2: SGHTS and YDEGEE. This CDR3 has 15 residues. The germline V and J ends were trimmed by 4 bases and 0 bases, with 14 bases remaining between them. The CDR3: CASSPDRSLSYEQYF. For the CDR3, the DNA is TGTGCCAGCAGCCCCGACCGATCCCTCTCCTACGAGCAGTACTTC.

This sequence joins TRBV6-5 and TRBJ1-1, with TRBD1 as a possible D gene (5 bases). This CDR3 region has 11 residues. CDR1 MNHEY and CDR2 SVGAGI come from the germline V gene. Trimming took 2 bases from V and 11 from J, leaving 9 bases between them. The CDR3 region is CASSYAGRAFF. The CDR3 region has the DNA TGTGCCAGCAGTTACGCAGGGAGGGCTTTCTTT.

The chain recombines TRBV5-8 with TRBJ2-1, with TRBD2 matching 7 bases. CDR1 and CDR2 (germline): SGHTS, YDEGEE. Losses at the gene ends were 4 bases for V and 4 bases for J; bases not matched to a gene: 14. This CDR3 is 17 amino acids long. This CDR3 reads CASSRKVSLAVYNEQFF. DNA for the CDR3: TGTGCCAGCAGCCGCAAAGTATCGCTAGCGGTATACAATGAGCAGTTCTTC.

The chain joins TRBV28 to TRBJ2-4, with D maybe TRBD2 (6 bases). There are 16 residues in the CDR3. CDR1 is MDHEN and CDR2 is SYDVKM in the germline V gene. Trimming cost V 8 bases and J 0 bases, with 17 bases left between them. The CDR3 DNA reads TGTGCCAGCTCCTATGGGGGAGGACTAGCCAAAAACATTCAGTACTTC. It translates to CASSYGGGLAKNIQYF. Looking up the rest from reference TRBV28 and TRBJ2-4 gives the full variable domain: DVKVTQSSRYLVKRTGEKVFLECVQDMDHENMFWYRQDPGLGLRLIYFSYDVKMKEKGDIPEGYSVSREKKERFSLILESASTNQTSMYLCASSYGGGLAKNIQYFGAGTRLSVL.

This chain connects TRBV5-1 to TRBJ2-3; 11 bases are a match to TRBD1. Per the germline V gene, CDR1 is SGHRS and CDR2 is YFSETQ. V gave up 4 bases and J gave up 4 bases; unmatched junction bases: 5. The CDR3 runs 15 residues. CDR3 nucleotides: TGCGCCAGCAGCCGGACAGGGGGCGATTCAGATACGCAGTATTTT. This codes for CASSRTGGDSDTQYF.

The chain uses TRBV19 and TRBJ2-1; TRBD2 matches at 12 bases. Germline-derived CDR1 and CDR2 are LNHDA and SQIVND (reference sequence). The ends lost 0 bases at V and 5 bases at J; junction bases unmatched: 11. This CDR3 has 19 amino acids. CDR3 amino acids: CASSIDFASGRAYDNEQFF. For the CDR3, the DNA is TGTGCCAGTAGTATAGATTTCGCTAGCGGGAGGGCCTACGACAATGAGCAGTTCTTC.

The chain couples TRBV28 to TRBJ1-1; D possibly corresponds to TRBD1 (5 bases). V was pared by 4 bases and J by 2 bases, with 8 bases between. The CDR3 length is 13 residues. Germline V gene lookup returns CDR1 MDHEN and CDR2 SYDVKM. For the CDR3, the DNA is TGTGCCAGCAGTTGGGGCAGAAACACTGAAGCTTTCTTT. Its protein product is CASSWGRNTEAFF.

V is TRBV5-1 and J is TRBJ2-2, with no clear D. The CDR3 length is 14 residues. In germline, CDR1 is SGHRS, CDR2 YFSETQ. Trimming pared 1 base from V and 1 base from J, leaving 5 bases between. CDR3 residues: CASSLLQNTGELFF. The CDR3 nucleotides read TGCGCCAGCAGCTTGTTGCAGAACACCGGGGAGCTGTTTTTT.

The V call is TRBV27, the J call TRBJ2-7; D not resolved. Per germline, CDR1 MNHEY and CDR2 SMNVEV (reference sequence). This CDR3 has 14 amino acids. V was pared by 6 bases and J by 1 base, with 13 bases between. CDR3 sequence reads: CASRPDGFSYEQYF. The CDR3 DNA sequence: TGTGCCAGCAGACCAGACGGTTTTTCCTACGAGCAGTACTTC.

The rearrangement links TRBV2 to TRBJ2-5; 7 bases line up with TRBD1. J gave up 2 bases and V 7 bases, and 7 bases lay outside the gene matches. The germline CDR1 and CDR2 sequences are SNHLY and FYNNEI. This CDR3 has 14 residues. CDR3 region: CASMRDRVQETQYF. In DNA, the CDR3 is TGTGCCAGCATGAGGGACAGAGTACAAGAGACCCAGTACTTC.

V usage is TRBV7-9 and J usage is TRBJ2-3; TRBD2 matches 7 bases. CDR1 is SEHNR and CDR2 is FQNEAQ in the germline V gene (reference sequence). CDR3 size: 16 residues. V was clipped by 0 bases and J by 3 bases; unmatched bases: 6. This CDR3 reads CASSLAVLAETDTQYF. For the CDR3, the DNA is TGTGCCAGCAGCTTAGCGGTGCTAGCGGAAACAGATACGCAGTATTTT.

This sequence joins TRBV19 and TRBJ1-5; 7 nucleotides agree with TRBD1. The CDR3 extends over 15 amino acids. Per germline, CDR1 LNHDA and CDR2 SQIVND (reference sequence). The J segment lost 11 bases and the V segment lost 0 bases, leaving 10 bases of the junction unmatched. The CDR3 region has the DNA TGTGCCAGTAGTATAGATCGTCAGGGGGGCTTGGCCCAGCATTTT. This translates into CASSIDRQGGLAQHF.

The genes are TRBV7-9 and TRBJ1-1; 10 nucleotides match TRBD1. Germline CDR1 is SEHNR and CDR2 is FQNEAQ (reference sequence). The CDR3 runs 15 residues. V lost 1 base, J lost 3 bases, and 2 bases stayed unmatched. CDR3 residues: CASSLGQGAYTEAFF. CDR3 sequence (DNA): TGTGCCAGCAGCTTAGGACAGGGGGCCTACACTGAAGCTTTCTTT.

The chain joins TRBV10-3 to TRBJ1-3; D may be TRBD1 (6 bases). V was clipped by 7 bases and J by 1 base, with 11 bases between them. The CDR3 sequence is 14 residues long. The V gene's germline CDR1 is ENHRY and CDR2 SYGVKD. The DNA of the CDR3 is TGTGCCATCACCCGGGACATTTCTGGAAACACCATATATTTT. Translated, it gives CAITRDISGNTIYF.

The chain couples TRBV24-1 to TRBJ2-3, with D perhaps matching TRBD2 (6 bases). V lost 5 bases to trimming and J lost 3 bases, with 11 bases between them. CDR3 length: 14 amino acids. Germline values: CDR1 KGHDR, CDR2 SFDVKD. The CDR3 nucleotides read TGTGCCACCAGTGTGGGCGGAGGGACAGATACGCAGTATTTT. Protein product: CATSVGGGTDTQYF.

This rearrangement joins TRBV2 to TRBJ1-5, with D possibly TRBD1 on 5 matching bases. The CDR3 covers 15 residues. Germline V gives CDR1 SNHLY, CDR2 FYNNEI. Trimming took off 4 bases at V and 7 bases at J, with 17 bases between the two ends. CDR3 amino acids: CASSGGRGAGQPQHF. The CDR3 DNA reads TGTGCCAGCAGTGGGGGGAGGGGCGCAGGGCAGCCCCAGCATTTT. The full variable domain, with the rest looked up from reference TRBV2 and TRBJ1-5, is EPEVTQTPSHQVTQMGQEVILRCVPISNHLYFYWYRQILGQKVEFLVSFYNNEISEKSEIFDDQFSVERPDGSNFTLKIRSTKLEDSAMYFCASSGGRGAGQPQHFGDGTRLSIL.

Only a few counts were recorded for this clone. The chain uses TRBV28 and TRBJ2-5, with D possibly being TRBD1 (5 bases). With 10 bases removed from V and 3 bases from J, the gap between germline ends came to 12 bases. Looked up from germline, CDR1 is MDHEN and CDR2 is SYDVKM. This CDR3 has 12 residues. CDR3 sequence (DNA): TGTGCCACCTTGGCAGGGAAAGAGACCCAGTACTTC. It encodes CATLAGKETQYF.

This rearrangement joins TRBV6-4 to TRBJ1-1; D is unresolved. The V gene lost 7 bases and the J gene lost 1 base, with 1 base spanning the gap. Germline V lookup: CDR1 MRHNA, CDR2 SNTAGT. This CDR3 region has 10 residues. The CDR3 nucleotides read TGTGCCAGCAAGAACACTGAAGCTTTCTTT. This encodes CASKNTEAFF.

The V and J genes are TRBV2 and TRBJ2-5; 13 nucleotides agree with TRBD2. V dropped 6 bases and J dropped 1; count of bases not matched to a gene: 2. The CDR3 loop spans 15 amino acids. CDR1 and CDR2 (germline): SNHLY, FYNNEI. This chain's CDR3 is CASSGTSGVQETQYF. The CDR3 DNA follows: TGTGCCAGCAGCGGGACTAGCGGGGTCCAAGAGACCCAGTACTTC. The whole variable domain, filled in from reference TRBV2 and TRBJ2-5, reads EPEVTQTPSHQVTQMGQEVILRCVPISNHLYFYWYRQILGQKVEFLVSFYNNEISEKSEIFDDQFSVERPDGSNFTLKIRSTKLEDSAMYFCASSGTSGVQETQYFGPGTRLLVL.

V usage is TRBV25-1 and J usage is TRBJ1-6, with D tentatively TRBD1 (5 bases). This CDR3 contains 15 residues. V was pared by 5 bases and J by 10 bases, with 18 bases between. Germline V gene sequence: CDR1 MGHDK, CDR2 SYGVNS. CDR3 amino acids: CASSSRGGRESPLHF. The CDR3, as DNA: TGTGCCAGCAGTTCCCGGGGGGGGAGGGAATCACCCCTCCACTTT.

This clone was detected only a few times. The chain carries TRBV3-1 (or the pseudogene TRBV3-2) and TRBJ1-5; D uncertain. This CDR3 has 13 amino acids. The V and J ends lost 2 bases and 9 bases respectively, with 11 bases between them. Looked up from germline, CDR1 is LGHDT and CDR2 is YNNKEL (reference sequence). The DNA for the CDR3 is TGTGCCAGCAGCCAATTTGAGGGTAGGCCCCAGCATTTT. Its protein product is CASSQFEGRPQHF.

The V and J genes are TRBV28 and TRBJ1-4; maybe TRBD1 (5 bases). V was cut by 6 bases and J by 4 bases, with 12 bases left in between. This CDR3 region has 14 residues. Germline V gene lookup returns CDR1 MDHEN and CDR2 SYDVKM. As DNA, the CDR3 is TGTGCCAGCAGCCTAGACAGTTATAATGAAAAACTGTTTTTT. Residues: CASSLDSYNEKLFF.

The chain couples TRBV27 to TRBJ1-2; D ambiguous. Germline loops: CDR1 MNHEY, CDR2 SMNVEV (reference sequence). CDR3 size: 12 residues. Trimming pared 6 bases from V and 4 bases from J, leaving 9 bases between. CDR3 nucleotides: TGTGCCAGCAGGGGTCCCCTCTATGGCTACACCTTC. Protein product: CASRGPLYGYTF.

The V and J genes are TRBV14 and TRBJ1-2, with TRBD1 identical over 9 bases. V was clipped by 2 bases and J by 0 bases; unmatched bases: 4. The CDR3 consists of 16 residues. CDR1 SGHDN and CDR2 FVKESK come from the germline V gene. This CDR3 reads CASSQMGQGANYGYTF. The DNA of the CDR3 is TGTGCCAGCAGCCAAATGGGACAGGGAGCTAACTATGGCTACACCTTC. Full variable domain (outside the CDR3, taken from reference TRBV14 and TRBJ1-2): EAGVTQFPSHSVIEKGQTVTLRCDPISGHDNLYWYRRVMGKEIKFLLHFVKESKQDESGMPNNRFLAERTGGTYSTLKVQPAELEDSGVYFCASSQMGQGANYGYTFGSGTRLTVV.

The J gene is TRBJ1-5, the V gene TRBV23-1, with no clear D. TRBV23-1 is an ORF, with its function uncertain. Deletions cut 3 bases from V and 0 bases from J, with 15 bases between. The CDR3 length is 17 residues. The CDR3 loop reads CASSHVEERNSNQPQHF. CDR3 nucleotides: TGCGCCAGCAGTCATGTGGAGGAGCGAAATAGCAATCAGCCCCAGCATTTT.

The gene calls are TRBV24-1 and TRBJ2-5; maybe TRBD2 (5 bases). Per the germline V gene, CDR1 is KGHDR and CDR2 is SFDVKD. V shed 6 bases and J shed 4 bases, with 14 bases lying between them. This CDR3 is built from 14 residues. The CDR3 region is CATSMAAGPETQYF. DNA for the CDR3: TGTGCCACCAGTATGGCTGCGGGTCCAGAGACCCAGTACTTC.

The gene calls are TRBV11-2 and TRBJ2-7; D gene unclear. Germline CDR1 reads SGHAT; CDR2 reads FQNNGV. The V end was cut by 4 bases, the J end by 1 base, with 11 bases between. There are 14 residues in the CDR3. In DNA, the CDR3 is TGTGCCAGCAGCTCCCGAAAAAGGTCCTACGAGCAGTACTTC. Protein product: CASSSRKRSYEQYF.